Presented here are 20 T cell receptor beta chains from one specimen sequenced in a study of blood T cell repertoires in COVID-19. The data were produced by immunoSEQ multiplex PCR, yet TCRdb's version contains in-frame clones alone and is incomplete. Counted here are 330,000 or so clones, around nine tenths occurring once; the ten biggest clones make up 3.9%. The source material was peripheral blood. The receptor source for this set is a woman aged 55-70 years with COVID-19, enrolled during active disease.

This clone appeared a single time. Other DNA sequences of this sample code for an identical CDR3. V gene TRBV5-1 combines with J gene TRBJ1-2; D perhaps matches TRBD1 (6 bases). CDR3 length: 14 amino acids. Between the trimmed V and J ends, which lost 0 bases and 3 bases, there was a span of 9 bases. Per germline, CDR1 SGHRS and CDR2 YFSETQ. The CDR3 is CASSLAAGDYGYTF. CDR3 nucleotide sequence: TGCGCCAGCAGCTTGGCCGCAGGGGACTATGGCTACACCTTC.

The V gene is TRBV11-2, the J gene TRBJ1-1; D might be TRBD1 (5 bases). Germline CDR1 and CDR2: SGHAT and FQNNGV. This CDR3 is built from 15 residues. Trimming took 4 bases from V and 3 from J, leaving 15 bases between them. In DNA, the CDR3 is TGTGCCAGCAGCTCGCCGGGGGTAGGGGACACTGAAGCTTTCTTT. Its protein product is CASSSPGVGDTEAFF.

The V gene is TRBV2, the J gene TRBJ2-3; the D gene is possibly TRBD2 (6 bases). The CDR3 is 14 amino acids. Germline CDR1 reads SNHLY; CDR2 reads FYNNEI. V shed 10 bases and J shed 2 bases, with 16 bases lying between them. The CDR3 region is CAITRDFHTDTQYF. CDR3 DNA sequence: TGTGCCATCACCCGGGACTTTCACACAGATACGCAGTATTTT.

The chain joins TRBV20-1 to TRBJ2-1; possible D gene TRBD2, 7 bases. V was shortened by 3 bases and J by 2 bases, with 14 bases between the two germline ends. Germline lookup yields CDR1 DFQATT and CDR2 SNEGSKA (reference sequence). There are 15 residues in the CDR3. This chain's CDR3 is CSASRRGPPYNEQFF. The DNA for the CDR3 is TGCAGTGCTAGTAGGCGGGGGCCCCCCTACAATGAGCAGTTCTTC.

V and J are TRBV6-5 and TRBJ1-3; no definite D call. CDR1 is MNHEY, CDR2 SVGAGI, per germline. V was cut by 3 bases and J by 0 bases, with 12 bases left in between. This CDR3 has 16 amino acids. CDR3 amino acids: CASSYTEPNSGNTIYF. The CDR3, as DNA: TGTGCCAGCAGTTATACAGAACCGAACTCTGGAAACACCATATATTTT.

The chain couples TRBV5-6 to TRBJ1-2; TRBD1 aligns across 9 bases. Trimming removed 2 bases from V and 4 bases from J; junction bases left unmatched: 6. Germline loops: CDR1 SGHDT, CDR2 YYEEEE. The CDR3 loop spans 15 amino acids. CDR3 sequence reads: CASSLQGQGSYGYTF. DNA for the CDR3: TGTGCCAGCAGCTTACAGGGACAGGGAAGCTATGGCTACACCTTC.

The V gene is TRBV7-3, the J gene TRBJ2-3; D not resolved. CDR3 length: 15 amino acids. The V gene's germline CDR1 is SGHTA and CDR2 FQGTGA. Between the trimmed V and J ends, which lost 2 bases and 1 base, there was a span of 10 bases. CDR3 region: CASSLPERGTDTQYF. The CDR3 nucleotides are TGTGCCAGCAGCTTACCGGAACGGGGCACAGATACGCAGTATTTT.

Details on this clone: One junction end disagrees with the germline gene, perhaps due to a read error. This chain joins TRBV24-1 and TRBJ1-1; the D is unclear. The germline V gene encodes CDR1 KGHDR and CDR2 SFDVKD. CDR3 length: 15 amino acids. The CDR3 nucleotides read TGTGCCACCAGTGGGGGAAGGGAGGCCAACAATGAAGCTTTCTTT. This codes for CATSGGREANNEAFF.

This chain joins TRBV6-5 and TRBJ1-4, with D hard to call. This CDR3 is built from 15 residues. V gave up 6 bases and J gave up 10 bases, with 21 bases separating them. Germline CDR1 is MNHEY and CDR2 is SVGAGI. CDR3 loop: CASSPGKGPIGKLFF. For the CDR3, the DNA is TGTGCCAGCAGCCCCGGGAAAGGGCCGATAGGAAAACTGTTTTTT.

The CDR3 region is CASSPAGLAGGYQETQYF. CDR3 in DNA: TGTGCCAGCAGCCCCGCGGGACTAGCGGGGGGTTATCAAGAGACCCAGTACTTC. V and J are TRBV11-2 and TRBJ2-5; 15 nucleotides match TRBD2. Germline V gene data show CDR1 as SGHAT and CDR2 as FQNNGV. CDR3 size: 18 residues. V shed 5 bases and J 2 bases; nucleotides not matched to a gene: 9.

This sequence joins TRBV18 and TRBJ2-4, with D possibly TRBD2 on 6 matching bases. CDR1 is KGHSH, CDR2 LQKENI, per germline. This CDR3 has 15 residues. Trimming left V 6 bases short and J 8 bases short, with 20 bases between. DNA of the CDR3: TGTGCCAGCTCGGGTGCGGGGATTTCGGCGGACATTCAGTACTTC. Translating gives CASSGAGISADIQYF.

The chain couples TRBV7-9 to TRBJ2-2, with 8 bases lining up with TRBD1. Germline trimming cut 7 bases from V and 6 bases from J; bases unmatched to any gene: 10. Germline CDR1 is SEHNR and CDR2 is FQNEAQ (reference sequence). The CDR3 runs to 15 residues. This CDR3 is CASTRRQGSAGELFF. In DNA, the CDR3 is TGTGCCAGCACACGTCGACAGGGGAGCGCCGGGGAGCTGTTTTTT.

The chain uses TRBV6-1 and TRBJ1-1, with D possibly being TRBD1 (5 bases). Germline V gene data show CDR1 as MNHNS and CDR2 as SASEGT. The CDR3 runs to 16 residues. V was trimmed by 1 base and J by 0 bases, leaving 12 bases between them. The CDR3 region has the DNA TGTGCCAGCAGTGAAGGATGGGGACTAATGAACACTGAAGCTTTCTTT. Translating gives CASSEGWGLMNTEAFF.

The table lists this clone with a few counts. This chain uses TRBV7-3 with TRBJ1-1; D gene ambiguous. The CDR3 runs to 15 residues. The V gene lost 0 bases and the J gene lost 4 bases, with 12 bases spanning the gap. The germline gives CDR1 SGHTA, CDR2 FQGTGA. Written as DNA, the CDR3 is TGTGCCAGCAGCTTAACTGGGTTAGGAGTCACTGAAGCTTTCTTT. It codes for CASSLTGLGVTEAFF. The full variable domain, its missing parts supplied by reference TRBV7-3 and TRBJ1-1, is GAGVSQTPSNKVTEKGKYVELRCDPISGHTALYWYRQSLGQGPEFLIYFQGTGAADDSGLPNDRFFAVRPEGSVSTLKIQRTERGDSAVYLCASSLTGLGVTEAFFGQGTRLTVV.

The gene calls are TRBV12-3 or TRBV12-4 and TRBJ1-2, with 9 bases identical to TRBD1. J lost 8 bases, V lost 3 bases, and 4 bases had no gene match. The CDR3 is made up of 13 amino acids. CDR3 sequence: CASSFRTGGGYTF. The CDR3 nucleotides are TGTGCCAGCAGTTTTAGAACAGGGGGCGGCTACACCTTC.

The chain is built from TRBV5-8 and TRBJ2-1; D possibly corresponds to TRBD1 (6 bases). V lost 1 base and J lost 4, with 9 bases in between. The CDR3 runs 14 residues. Germline-derived CDR1 and CDR2 are SGHTS and YDEGEE. The CDR3 DNA sequence: TGTGCCAGCAGCTTGACAGGGCGATACAATGAGCAGTTCTTC. The encoded protein is CASSLTGRYNEQFF.

This rearrangement joins TRBV12-3 or TRBV12-4 to TRBJ1-5, with 7 bases aligning to TRBD1. The CDR3 totals 13 residues. The ends lost 6 bases at V and 5 bases at J; junction bases unmatched: 4. CDR3 in DNA: TGTGCCAGCAGACAGGGGCGATATCAGCCCCAGCATTTT. This translates into CASRQGRYQPQHF.

The chain has TRBV12-3 or TRBV12-4 and TRBJ1-1, with no clear D. Trimming left V 6 bases short and J 6 bases short, with 11 bases between. CDR3 length: 12 residues. Here the CDR3 reads CASSPVGAEAFF. The DNA of the CDR3 is TGTGCCAGCAGCCCGGTCGGGGCTGAAGCTTTCTTT.

The genes are TRBV6-5 and TRBJ1-6; 9 positions agree with TRBD1. The CDR3 contains 15 residues. Germline CDR1 reads MNHEY; CDR2 reads SVGAGI. The J segment lost 9 bases and the V segment lost 2 bases, leaving 5 bases of the junction unmatched. CDR3 loop: CASSYNRGQGSPLHF. CDR3 nucleotide sequence: TGTGCCAGCAGTTACAACAGGGGGCAGGGTTCACCCCTCCACTTT.

The CDR3 spells CASSRGRLYNEQFF. CDR3 in DNA: TGTGCCAGCAGCAGGGGCCGGCTGTACAATGAGCAGTTCTTC. J is TRBJ2-1 and V is TRBV3-1 (or the pseudogene TRBV3-2); the D gene is possibly TRBD1 (5 bases). Trimming left V 5 bases short and J 4 bases short, with 12 bases between. In germline, CDR1 is LGHDT, CDR2 YNNKEL (reference sequence). The CDR3 loop spans 14 amino acids.